This TCR beta chain was captured by sequencing in a study of cytomegalovirus exposure and HLA in healthy donors. A multiplex PCR was run with 60 Vbeta primers and 13 Jbeta primers. Only in-frame clones appear in the TCRdb table, and some are missing; sequencing was by immunoSEQ multiplex PCR. The profile shows around 74,000 clones, 79% of them singletons. Germline CDR1 reads SGHRS; CDR2 reads YFSETQ. The CDR3 runs 15 residues. V lost 4 bases, J lost 0 bases, and 2 bases stayed unmatched. The TCR sequence derives from a man aged 25-40 years in good health and CMV-seronegative. This chain uses TRBV5-1 with TRBJ2-3; 10 positions agree with TRBD2. What was sequenced was PBMCs. The CDR3 DNA sequence: TGCGCCAGCAGCCTTAGCGGGAGGAGCACAGATACGCAGTATTTT. This codes for CASSLSGRSTDTQYF.